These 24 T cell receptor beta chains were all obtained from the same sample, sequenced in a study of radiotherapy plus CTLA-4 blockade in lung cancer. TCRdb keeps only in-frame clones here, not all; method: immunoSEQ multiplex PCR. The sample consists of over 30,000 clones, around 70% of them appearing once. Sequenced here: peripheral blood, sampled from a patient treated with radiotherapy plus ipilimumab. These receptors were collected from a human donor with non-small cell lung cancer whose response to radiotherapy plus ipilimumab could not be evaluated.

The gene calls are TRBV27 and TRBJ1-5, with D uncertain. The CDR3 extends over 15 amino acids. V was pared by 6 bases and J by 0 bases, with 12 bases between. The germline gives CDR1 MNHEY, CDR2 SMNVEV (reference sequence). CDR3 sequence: CASRTAPNSNQPQHF. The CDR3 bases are TGTGCCAGCAGAACTGCTCCAAATAGCAATCAGCCCCAGCATTTT.

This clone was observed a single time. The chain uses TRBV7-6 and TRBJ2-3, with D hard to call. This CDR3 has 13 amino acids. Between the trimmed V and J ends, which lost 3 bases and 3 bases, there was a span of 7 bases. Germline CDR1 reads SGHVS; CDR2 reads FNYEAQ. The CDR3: CASSFYRTDTQYF. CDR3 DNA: TGTGCCAGCAGCTTCTACAGAACAGATACGCAGTATTTT.

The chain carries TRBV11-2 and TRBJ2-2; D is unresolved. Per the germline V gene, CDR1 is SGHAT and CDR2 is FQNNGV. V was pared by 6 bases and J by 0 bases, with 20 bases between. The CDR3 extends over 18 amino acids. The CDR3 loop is CASSSSVTPLSNTGELFF. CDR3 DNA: TGTGCCAGCAGTTCCAGCGTTACCCCGCTGTCGAACACCGGGGAGCTGTTTTTT.

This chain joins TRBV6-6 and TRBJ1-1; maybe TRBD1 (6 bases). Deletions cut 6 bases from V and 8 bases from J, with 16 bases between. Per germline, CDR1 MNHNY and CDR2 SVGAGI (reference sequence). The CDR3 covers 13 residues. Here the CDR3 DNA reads TGTGCCAGCAGCCCGAGAAACGACAGGGAAGCTTTCTTT. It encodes CASSPRNDREAFF.

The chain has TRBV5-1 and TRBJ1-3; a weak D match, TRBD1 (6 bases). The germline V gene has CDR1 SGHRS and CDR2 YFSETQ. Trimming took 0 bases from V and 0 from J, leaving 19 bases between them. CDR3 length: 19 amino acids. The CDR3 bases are TGCGCCAGCAGCTTGGCCTTGGTTCCAGGACAGAGCTCTGGAAACACCATATATTTT. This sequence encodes CASSLALVPGQSSGNTIYF.

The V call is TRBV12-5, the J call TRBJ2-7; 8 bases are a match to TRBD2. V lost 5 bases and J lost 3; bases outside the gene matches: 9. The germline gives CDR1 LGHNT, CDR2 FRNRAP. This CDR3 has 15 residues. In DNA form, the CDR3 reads TGTGCTAGTGGTCCGCACCGAGCGGGAGTCTACGAGCAGTACTTC. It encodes CASGPHRAGVYEQYF.

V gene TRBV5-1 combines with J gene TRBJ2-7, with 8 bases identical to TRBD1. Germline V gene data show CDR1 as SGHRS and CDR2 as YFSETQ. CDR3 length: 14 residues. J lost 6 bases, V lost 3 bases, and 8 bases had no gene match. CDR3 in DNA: TGCGCCAGCAGCTCCACCGGGACAGGATCCGAGCAGTACTTC. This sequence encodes CASSSTGTGSEQYF.

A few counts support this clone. The CDR3 is CASSPARDSGNTIYF. The CDR3 DNA sequence: TGTGCCAGCTCACCAGCGAGGGACTCTGGAAACACCATATATTTT. V gene TRBV18 combines with J gene TRBJ1-3, with no clear D. Germline V gene sequence: CDR1 KGHSH, CDR2 LQKENI. V was trimmed by 2 bases and J by 0 bases, leaving 8 bases between them. The CDR3 has 15 amino acids.

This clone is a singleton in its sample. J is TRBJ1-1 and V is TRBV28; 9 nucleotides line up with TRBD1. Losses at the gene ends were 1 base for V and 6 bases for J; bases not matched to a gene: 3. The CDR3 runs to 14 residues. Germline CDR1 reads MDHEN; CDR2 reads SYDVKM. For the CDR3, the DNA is TGTGCCAGCAGTTTATACAGGGGGCTGGCTGAAGCTTTCTTT. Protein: CASSLYRGLAEAFF.

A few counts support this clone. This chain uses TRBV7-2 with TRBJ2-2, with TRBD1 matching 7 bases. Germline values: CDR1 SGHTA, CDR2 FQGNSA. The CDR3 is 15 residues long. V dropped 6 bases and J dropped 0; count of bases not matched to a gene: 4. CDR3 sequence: CASRPGTANTGELFF. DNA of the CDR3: TGTGCCAGCAGACCCGGGACAGCGAACACCGGGGAGCTGTTTTTT.

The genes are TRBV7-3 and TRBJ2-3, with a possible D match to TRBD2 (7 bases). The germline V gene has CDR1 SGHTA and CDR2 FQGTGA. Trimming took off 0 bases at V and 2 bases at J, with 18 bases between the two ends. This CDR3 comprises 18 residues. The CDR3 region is CASSLTSGGGGFTDTQYF. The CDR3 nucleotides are TGTGCCAGCAGCTTAACGTCCGGAGGGGGGGGCTTCACAGATACGCAGTATTTT.

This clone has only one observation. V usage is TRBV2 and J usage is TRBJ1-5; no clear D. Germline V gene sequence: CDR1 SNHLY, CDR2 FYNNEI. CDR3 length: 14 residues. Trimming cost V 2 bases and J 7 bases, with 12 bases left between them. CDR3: CASSELGRGQPQHF. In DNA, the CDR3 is TGTGCCAGCAGTGAATTAGGGAGAGGGCAGCCCCAGCATTTT.

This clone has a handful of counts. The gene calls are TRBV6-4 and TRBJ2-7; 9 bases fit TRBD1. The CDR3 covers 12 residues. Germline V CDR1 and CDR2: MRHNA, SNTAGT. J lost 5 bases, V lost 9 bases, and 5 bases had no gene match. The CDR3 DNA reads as TGTGCCAGGGACAGGGGTGGGCACGAGCAGTACTTC. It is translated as CARDRGGHEQYF.

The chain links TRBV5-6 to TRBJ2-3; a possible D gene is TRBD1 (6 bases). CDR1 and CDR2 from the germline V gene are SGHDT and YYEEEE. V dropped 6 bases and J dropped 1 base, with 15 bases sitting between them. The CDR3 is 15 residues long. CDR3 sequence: CASTFQGFGTDTQYF. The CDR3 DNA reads TGTGCCAGCACCTTCCAGGGGTTTGGCACAGATACGCAGTATTTT.

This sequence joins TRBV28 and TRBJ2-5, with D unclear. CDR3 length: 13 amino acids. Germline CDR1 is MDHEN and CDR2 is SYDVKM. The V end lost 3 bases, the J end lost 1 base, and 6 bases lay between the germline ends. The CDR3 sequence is CASSLLSQETQYF. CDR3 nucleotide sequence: TGTGCCAGCAGTTTGCTATCCCAAGAGACCCAGTACTTC.

The CDR3 DNA follows: TGTGCCAGCAGTGAATATGGCATCCGGGGAGGTGTAGAGACCCAGTACTTC. This encodes CASSEYGIRGGVETQYF. V usage is TRBV25-1 and J usage is TRBJ2-5; TRBD2 might be the D (6 bases). The V end was cut by 0 bases, the J end by 4 bases, with 18 bases between. The CDR3 runs to 17 residues. Germline values: CDR1 MGHDK, CDR2 SYGVNS.

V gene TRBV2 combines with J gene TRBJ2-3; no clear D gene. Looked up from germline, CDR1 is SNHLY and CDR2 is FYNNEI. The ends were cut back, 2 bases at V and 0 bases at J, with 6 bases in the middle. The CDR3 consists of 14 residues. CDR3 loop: CASSETSSTDTQYF. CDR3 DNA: TGTGCCAGCAGTGAAACGAGTAGCACAGATACGCAGTATTTT. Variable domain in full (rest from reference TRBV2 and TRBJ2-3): EPEVTQTPSHQVTQMGQEVILRCVPISNHLYFYWYRQILGQKVEFLVSFYNNEISEKSEIFDDQFSVERPDGSNFTLKIRSTKLEDSAMYFCASSETSSTDTQYFGPGTRLTVL.

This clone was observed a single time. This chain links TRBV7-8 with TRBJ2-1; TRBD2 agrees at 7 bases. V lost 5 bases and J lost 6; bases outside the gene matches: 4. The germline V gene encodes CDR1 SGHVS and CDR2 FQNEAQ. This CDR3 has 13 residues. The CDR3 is CASSVRLANEQFF. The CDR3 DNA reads TGTGCCAGCAGCGTTAGACTAGCCAATGAGCAGTTCTTC.

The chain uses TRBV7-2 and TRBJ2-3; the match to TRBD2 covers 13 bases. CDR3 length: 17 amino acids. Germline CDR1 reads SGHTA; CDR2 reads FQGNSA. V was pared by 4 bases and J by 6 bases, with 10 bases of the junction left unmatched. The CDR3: CASSSWTSGRLSDTQYF. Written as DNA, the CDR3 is TGTGCCAGCAGCTCCTGGACTAGCGGGAGACTTTCGGATACGCAGTATTTT. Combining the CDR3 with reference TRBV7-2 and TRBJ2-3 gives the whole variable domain GAGVSQSPSNKVTEKGKDVELRCDPISGHTALYWYRQSLGQGLEFLIYFQGNSAPDKSGLPSDRFSAERTGGSVSTLTIQRTQQEDSAVYLCASSSWTSGRLSDTQYFGPGTRLTVL.

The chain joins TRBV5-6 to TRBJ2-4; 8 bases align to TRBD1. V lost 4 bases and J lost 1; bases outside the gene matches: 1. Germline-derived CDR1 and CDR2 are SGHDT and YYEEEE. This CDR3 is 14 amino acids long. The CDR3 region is CASSRDRAKNIQYF. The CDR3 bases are TGTGCCAGCAGCCGGGACAGGGCCAAAAACATTCAGTACTTC.

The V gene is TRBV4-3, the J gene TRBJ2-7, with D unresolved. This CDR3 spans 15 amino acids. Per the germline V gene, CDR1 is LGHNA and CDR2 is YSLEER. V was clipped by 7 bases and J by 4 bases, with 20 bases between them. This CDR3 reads CASIHKQKAAYEQYF. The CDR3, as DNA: TGCGCCAGCATCCACAAGCAGAAGGCGGCATACGAGCAGTACTTC.

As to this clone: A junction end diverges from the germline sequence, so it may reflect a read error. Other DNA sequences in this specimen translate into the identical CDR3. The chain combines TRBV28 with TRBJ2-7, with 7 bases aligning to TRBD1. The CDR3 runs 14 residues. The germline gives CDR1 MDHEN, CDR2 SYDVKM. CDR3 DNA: TGTGCCAGCAGCTTATCGAACAGGGGTTACGAGCAGTACTTC. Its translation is CASSLSNRGYEQYF.

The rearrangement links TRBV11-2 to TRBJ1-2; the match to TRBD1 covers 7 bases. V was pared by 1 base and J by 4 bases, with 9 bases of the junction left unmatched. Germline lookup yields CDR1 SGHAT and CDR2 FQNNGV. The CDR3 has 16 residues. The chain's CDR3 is CASSLVSTGDSYGYTF. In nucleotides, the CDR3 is TGTGCCAGCAGCTTAGTGAGCACAGGGGATTCCTATGGCTACACCTTC.

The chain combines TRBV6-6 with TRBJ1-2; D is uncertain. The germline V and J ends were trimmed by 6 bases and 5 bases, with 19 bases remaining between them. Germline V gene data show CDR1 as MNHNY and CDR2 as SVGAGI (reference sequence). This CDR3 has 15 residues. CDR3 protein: CASRVVPNSLYGYTF. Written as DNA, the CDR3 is TGTGCCAGCAGAGTCGTGCCCAACAGCCTATATGGCTACACCTTC.